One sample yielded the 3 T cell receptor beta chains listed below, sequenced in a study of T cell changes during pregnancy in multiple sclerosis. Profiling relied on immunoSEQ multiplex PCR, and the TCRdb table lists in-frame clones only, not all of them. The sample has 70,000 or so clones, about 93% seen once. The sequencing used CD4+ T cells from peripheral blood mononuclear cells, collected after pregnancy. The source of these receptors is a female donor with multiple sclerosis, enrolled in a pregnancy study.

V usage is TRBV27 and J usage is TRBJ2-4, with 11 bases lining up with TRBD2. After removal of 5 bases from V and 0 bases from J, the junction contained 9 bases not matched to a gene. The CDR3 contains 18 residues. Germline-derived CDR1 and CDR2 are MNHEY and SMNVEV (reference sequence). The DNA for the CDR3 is TGTGCCAGCAGTCCAAGACTAGCGGGGTCGTTAGCCAAAAACATTCAGTACTTC. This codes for CASSPRLAGSLAKNIQYF.

CDR3: CASKTSGTNGELFF. The CDR3 region has the DNA TGTGCCAGTAAGACTAGCGGGACAAACGGGGAGCTGTTTTTT. The V and J genes are TRBV19 and TRBJ2-2, with 11 bases fitting TRBD2. This CDR3 has 14 residues. Trimming at V came to 7 bases and at J to 7 bases, leaving 5 bases not matched to a gene. CDR1 and CDR2 (germline): LNHDA, SQIVND (reference sequence).

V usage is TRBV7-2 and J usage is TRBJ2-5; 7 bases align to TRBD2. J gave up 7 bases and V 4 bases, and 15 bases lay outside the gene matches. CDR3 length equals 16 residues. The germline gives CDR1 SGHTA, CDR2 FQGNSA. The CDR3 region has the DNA TGTGCCAGCAGCTCACAAATTCGGGCTTTAGCGGGGACCCAGTACTTC. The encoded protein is CASSSQIRALAGTQYF.